Each of the 7 T cell receptor beta chains below was sequenced from the same sample in a study of identical twins. TCRdb analysed the 5' RACE reads with MiXCR anew, one entry per CDR3 protein. This repertoire shows nearly 900,000 distinct CDR3 sequences, approximately 13% found once; its top ten account for around 1.6%. These data were likewise used in another study, on yellow fever vaccine responses in identical twins.

The specimen sequenced was PBMCs. All receptors derive from a young woman in good health.

At least ten counts were recorded for this clonotype. Mismatch with germline at one junction end may stem from a read error. The V and J genes are TRBV12-3 or TRBV12-4 and TRBJ1-1; no clear D gene. CDR3 length: 13 residues. CDR3 bases: TGCGCCAGCAGCTTACAGCAGAACACTGAAGCTTTCTTT. This gives the protein CASSLQQNTEAFF.

This chain links TRBV20-1 with TRBJ2-4, with 8 bases fitting TRBD2. V lost 1 base and J lost 1; bases outside the gene matches: 6. Germline V CDR1 and CDR2: DFQATT, SNEGSKA (reference sequence). The CDR3 length is 16 residues. The CDR3 DNA sequence: TGCAGTGCTAGAGTTTCCGGGAGGGGGGCCAAAAACATTCAGTACTTC. As protein: CSARVSGRGAKNIQYF.

The gene calls are TRBV19 and TRBJ2-1; 10 positions agree with TRBD1. Looked up from germline, CDR1 is LNHDA and CDR2 is SQIVND (reference sequence). The CDR3 spans 13 residues. Trimming at V came to 6 bases and at J to 7 bases, leaving 3 bases not matched to a gene. The CDR3 coding sequence is TGTGCCAGTAGGGGACAGGGGAAGAATGAGCAGTTCTTC. Residues: CASRGQGKNEQFF. Filled out from reference TRBV19 and TRBJ2-1, the complete variable domain reads DGGITQSPKYLFRKEGQNVTLSCEQNLNHDAMYWYRQDPGQGLRLIYYSQIVNDFQKGDIAEGYSVSREKKESFPLTVTSAQKNPTAFYLCASRGQGKNEQFFGPGTRLTVL.

This clonotype was detected a few times. The chain carries TRBV7-9 and TRBJ1-1; 10 positions agree with TRBD1. Germline CDR1 and CDR2: SEHNR and FQNEAQ (reference sequence). V dropped 1 base and J dropped 6; count of bases not matched to a gene: 8. The CDR3 is made up of 16 amino acids. In DNA, the CDR3 is TGTGCCAGCAGCTTAGACGGGGGACAGGGGACCGCTGAAGCTTTCTTT. This gives the protein CASSLDGGQGTAEAFF.

In the case of this clonotype: The junction does not match germline at one end; this may be a read error. The chain combines TRBV20-1 with TRBJ1-1, with TRBD1 matching over 12 bases. Germline CDR1 is DFQATT and CDR2 is SNEGSKA (reference sequence). The CDR3 extends over 16 amino acids. In DNA form, the CDR3 reads TGCTGTGCTAGAGACGGGACAGGGGGCGCTTTTAATGTAGCTTTCTTT. Translation: CCARDGTGGAFNVAFF.

This clonotype was found a few times. The chain is built from TRBV5-5 and TRBJ2-7; D is possibly TRBD1 (5 bases). The V end lost 1 base, the J end lost 5 bases, and 10 bases lay between the germline ends. In germline, CDR1 is SGHKS, CDR2 YYEKEE (reference sequence). The CDR3 is 13 amino acids. The CDR3 DNA follows: TGTGCCAGCAGCTTGAGCAGGGTCCACGAGCAGTACGTC. Protein sequence: CASSLSRVHEQYV.

The rearrangement joins TRBV11-2 to TRBJ1-4; D remains unclear. V was cut by 0 bases and J by 0 bases, with 8 bases left in between. The CDR3 totals 16 residues. Looked up from germline, CDR1 is SGHAT and CDR2 is FQNNGV. The CDR3 sequence: CASSLDVEPTNEKLFF. The CDR3 nucleotides read TGTGCCAGCAGCTTAGATGTAGAACCAACTAATGAAAAACTGTTTTTT. The full variable domain, its missing parts supplied by reference TRBV11-2 and TRBJ1-4, is EAGVAQSPRYKIIEKRQSVAFWCNPISGHATLYWYQQILGQGPKLLIQFQNNGVVDDSQLPKDRFSAERLKGVDSTLKIQPAKLEDSAVYLCASSLDVEPTNEKLFFGSGTQLSVL.